This entry lists 2 T cell receptor beta chains sequenced from one sample in a study of PD-1 blockade in classical Hodgkin lymphoma. Data came from immunoSEQ multiplex PCR; TCRdb stores just in-frame clones and leaves some out. The sample gives fewer than 70,000 clones, approximately 90% of which show up once; under 7% is in the top ten. All the patients suffered relapse after autologous stem cell transplantation, and brentuximab vedotin exposure differed. The specimen comprised peripheral blood mononuclear cells (PBMCs), sampled before the second cycle of nivolumab. These receptors were obtained from a human donor with classical Hodgkin lymphoma.

The rearrangement uses TRBV5-1 and TRBJ2-2; a possible D gene is TRBD2 (6 bases). The CDR3 runs 14 residues. Germline CDR1 reads SGHRS; CDR2 reads YFSETQ. Trimming removed 2 bases at V and 7 bases at J, with 12 bases between. The CDR3 spells CASSFNPGSGELFF. Here the CDR3 DNA reads TGCGCCAGCAGCTTCAACCCCGGGAGCGGGGAGCTGTTTTTT.

A few counts support this clone. The V call is TRBV5-1, the J call TRBJ2-3; D is perhaps TRBD1 or TRBD2 (5 bases each). The germline V gene encodes CDR1 SGHRS and CDR2 YFSETQ. The CDR3 length is 14 residues. Trimming shortened V by 4 bases and J by 0 bases, and 9 bases separated the two germline ends. The CDR3 region has the DNA TGCGCCAGCAGCCGAGGGACCAGCACAGATACGCAGTATTTT. Its translation: CASSRGTSTDTQYF.